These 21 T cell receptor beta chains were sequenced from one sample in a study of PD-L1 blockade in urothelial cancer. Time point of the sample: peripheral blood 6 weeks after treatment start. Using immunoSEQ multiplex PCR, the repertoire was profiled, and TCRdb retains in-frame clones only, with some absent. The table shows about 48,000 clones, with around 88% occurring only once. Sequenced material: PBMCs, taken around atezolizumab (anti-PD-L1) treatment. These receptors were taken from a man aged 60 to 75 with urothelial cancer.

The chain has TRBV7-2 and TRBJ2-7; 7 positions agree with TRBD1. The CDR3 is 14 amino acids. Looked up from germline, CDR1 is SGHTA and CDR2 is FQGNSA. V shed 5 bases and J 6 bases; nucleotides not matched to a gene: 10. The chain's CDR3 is CASSPDRDRAEQYF. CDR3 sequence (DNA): TGTGCCAGCAGCCCCGACAGAGACAGGGCCGAGCAGTACTTC.

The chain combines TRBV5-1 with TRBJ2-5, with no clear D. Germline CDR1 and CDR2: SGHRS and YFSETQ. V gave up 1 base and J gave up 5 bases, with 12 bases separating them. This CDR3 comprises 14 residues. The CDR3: CASSLTVTQETQYF. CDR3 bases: TGCGCCAGCAGCTTGACAGTCACCCAGGAGACCCAGTACTTC. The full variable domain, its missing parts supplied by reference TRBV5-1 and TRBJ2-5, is KAGVTQTPRYLIKTRGQQVTLSCSPISGHRSVSWYQQTPGQGLQFLFEYFSETQRNKGNFPGRFSGRQFSNSRSEMNVSTLELGDSALYLCASSLTVTQETQYFGPGTRLLVL.

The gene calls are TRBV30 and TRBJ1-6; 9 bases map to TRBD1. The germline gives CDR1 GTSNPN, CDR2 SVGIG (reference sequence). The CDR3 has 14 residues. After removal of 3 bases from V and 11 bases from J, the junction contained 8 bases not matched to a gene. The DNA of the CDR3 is TGTGCCTGGAGCTTGGGACAGGGTAGTCCACCCCTCCACTTT. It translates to CAWSLGQGSPPLHF.

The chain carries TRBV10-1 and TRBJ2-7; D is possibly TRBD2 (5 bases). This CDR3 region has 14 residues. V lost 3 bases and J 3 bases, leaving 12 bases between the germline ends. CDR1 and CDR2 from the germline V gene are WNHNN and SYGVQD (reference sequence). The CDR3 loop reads CASSETEAFYEQYF. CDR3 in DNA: TGCGCCAGCAGTGAAACGGAGGCTTTCTACGAGCAGTACTTC.

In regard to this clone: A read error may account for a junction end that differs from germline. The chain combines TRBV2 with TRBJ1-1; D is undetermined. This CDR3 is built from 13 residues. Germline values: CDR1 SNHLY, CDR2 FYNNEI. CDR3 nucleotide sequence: TGTGCCAGCAGCGAAGACATGAACACTGAAGCTTTCTTT. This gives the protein CASSEDMNTEAFF. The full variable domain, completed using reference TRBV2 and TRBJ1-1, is EPEVTQTPSHQVTQMGQEVILRCVPISNHLYFYWYRQILGQKVEFLVSFYNNEISEKSEIFDDQFSVERPDGSNFTLKIRSTKLEDSAMYFCASSEDMNTEAFFGQGTRLTVV.

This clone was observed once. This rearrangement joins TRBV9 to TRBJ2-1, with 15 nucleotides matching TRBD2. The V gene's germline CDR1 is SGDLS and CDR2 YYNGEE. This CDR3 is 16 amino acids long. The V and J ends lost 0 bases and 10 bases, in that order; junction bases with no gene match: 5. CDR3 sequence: CASSVATGLAGGEQFF. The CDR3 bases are TGTGCCAGCAGCGTAGCAACGGGACTAGCGGGGGGCGAGCAGTTCTTC.

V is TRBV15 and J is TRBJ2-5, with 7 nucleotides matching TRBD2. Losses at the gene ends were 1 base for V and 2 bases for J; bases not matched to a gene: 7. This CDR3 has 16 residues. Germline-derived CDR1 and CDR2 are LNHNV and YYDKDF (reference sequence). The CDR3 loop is CATSRVSASGQETQYF. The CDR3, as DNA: TGTGCCACCAGCAGAGTCTCGGCTAGCGGACAAGAGACCCAGTACTTC.

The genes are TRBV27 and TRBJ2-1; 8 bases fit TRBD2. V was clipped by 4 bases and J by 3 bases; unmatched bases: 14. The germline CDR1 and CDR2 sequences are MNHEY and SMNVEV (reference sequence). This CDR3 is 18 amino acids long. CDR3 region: CASSSKNPGRGVYNEQFF. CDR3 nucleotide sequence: TGTGCCAGCAGTTCTAAAAACCCCGGGCGGGGGGTCTACAATGAGCAGTTCTTC.

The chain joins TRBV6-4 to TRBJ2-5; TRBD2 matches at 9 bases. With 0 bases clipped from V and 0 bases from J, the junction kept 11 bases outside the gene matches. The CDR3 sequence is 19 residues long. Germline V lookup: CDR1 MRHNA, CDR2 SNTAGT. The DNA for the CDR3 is TGTGCCAGCAGTGACTCAGCGGGGGGCCCTGAGATGTACCAAGAGACCCAGTACTTC. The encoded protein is CASSDSAGGPEMYQETQYF.

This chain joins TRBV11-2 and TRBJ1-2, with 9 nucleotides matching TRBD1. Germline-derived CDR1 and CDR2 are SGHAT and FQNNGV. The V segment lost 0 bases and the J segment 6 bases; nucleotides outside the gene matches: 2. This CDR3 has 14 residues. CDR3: CASSLERTGDGYTF. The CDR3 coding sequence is TGTGCCAGCAGCTTAGAGCGGACAGGGGATGGCTACACCTTC.

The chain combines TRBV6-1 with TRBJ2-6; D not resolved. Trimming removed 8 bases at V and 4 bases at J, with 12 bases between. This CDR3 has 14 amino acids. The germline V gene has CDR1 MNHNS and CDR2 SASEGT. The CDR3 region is CASLMRSGANVLTF. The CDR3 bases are TGTGCCAGCCTTATGAGGTCCGGGGCCAACGTCCTGACTTTC.

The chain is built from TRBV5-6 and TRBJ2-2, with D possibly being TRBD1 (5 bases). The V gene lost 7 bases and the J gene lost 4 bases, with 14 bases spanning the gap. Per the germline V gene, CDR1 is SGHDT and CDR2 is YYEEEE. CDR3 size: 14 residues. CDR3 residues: CASRGRVSTGELFF. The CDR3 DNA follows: TGTGCCAGCCGCGGCAGGGTTAGCACCGGGGAGCTGTTTTTT.

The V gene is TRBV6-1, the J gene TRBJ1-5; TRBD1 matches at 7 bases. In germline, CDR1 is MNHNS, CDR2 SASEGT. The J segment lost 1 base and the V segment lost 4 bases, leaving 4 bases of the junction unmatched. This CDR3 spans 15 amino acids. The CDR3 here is CASSGQGMSNQPQHF. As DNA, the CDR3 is TGTGCCAGCAGTGGACAGGGAATGAGCAATCAGCCCCAGCATTTT.

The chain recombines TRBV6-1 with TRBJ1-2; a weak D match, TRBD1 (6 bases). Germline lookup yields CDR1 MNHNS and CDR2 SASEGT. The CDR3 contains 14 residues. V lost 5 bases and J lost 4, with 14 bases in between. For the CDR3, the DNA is TGTGCCAGCAGTCCTTTGGGACAAGGCTATGGCTACACCTTC. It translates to CASSPLGQGYGYTF.

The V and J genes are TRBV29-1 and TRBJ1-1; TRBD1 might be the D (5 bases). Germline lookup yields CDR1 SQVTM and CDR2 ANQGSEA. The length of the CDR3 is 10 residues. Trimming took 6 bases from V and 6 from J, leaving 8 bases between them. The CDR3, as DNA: TGCAGCGTGCAGGGTGCTGAAGCTTTCTTT. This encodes CSVQGAEAFF.

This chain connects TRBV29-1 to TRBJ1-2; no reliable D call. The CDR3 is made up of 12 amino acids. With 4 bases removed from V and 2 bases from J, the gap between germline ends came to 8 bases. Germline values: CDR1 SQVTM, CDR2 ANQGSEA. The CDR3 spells CSVVIQNYGYTF. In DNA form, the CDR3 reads TGCAGCGTTGTGATACAGAACTATGGCTACACCTTC.

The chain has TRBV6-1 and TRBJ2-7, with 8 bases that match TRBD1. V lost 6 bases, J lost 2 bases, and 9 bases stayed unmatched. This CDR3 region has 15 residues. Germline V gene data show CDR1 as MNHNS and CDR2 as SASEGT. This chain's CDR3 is CASSAGQGNAYEQYF. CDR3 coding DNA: TGTGCCAGCAGCGCCGGACAGGGTAACGCCTACGAGCAGTACTTC.

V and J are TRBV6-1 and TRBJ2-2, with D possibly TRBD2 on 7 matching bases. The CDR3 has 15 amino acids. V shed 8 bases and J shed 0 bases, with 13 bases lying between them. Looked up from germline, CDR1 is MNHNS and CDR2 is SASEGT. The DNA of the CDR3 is TGTGCCAGCGTAAAGGGGGGGGCGAACACCGGGGAGCTGTTTTTT. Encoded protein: CASVKGGANTGELFF.

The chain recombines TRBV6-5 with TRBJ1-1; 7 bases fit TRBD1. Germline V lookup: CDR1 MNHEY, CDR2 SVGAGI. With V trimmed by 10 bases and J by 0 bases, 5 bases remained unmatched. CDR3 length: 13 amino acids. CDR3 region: CATLGQMNTEAFF. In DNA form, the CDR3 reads TGTGCCACCCTGGGACAGATGAACACTGAAGCTTTCTTT.

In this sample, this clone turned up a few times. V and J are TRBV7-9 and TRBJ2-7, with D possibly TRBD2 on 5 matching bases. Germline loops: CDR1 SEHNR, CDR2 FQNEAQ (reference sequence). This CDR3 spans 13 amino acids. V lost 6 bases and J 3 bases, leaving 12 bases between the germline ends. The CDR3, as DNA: TGTGCCAGCAGTCCCAACGGGGTCTACGAGCAGTACTTC. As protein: CASSPNGVYEQYF.

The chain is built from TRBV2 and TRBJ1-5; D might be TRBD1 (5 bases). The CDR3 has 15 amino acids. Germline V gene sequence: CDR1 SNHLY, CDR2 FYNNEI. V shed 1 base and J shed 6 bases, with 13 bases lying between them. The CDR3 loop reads CASSEGEVGGQPQHF. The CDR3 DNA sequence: TGTGCCAGCAGTGAAGGGGAGGTCGGGGGTCAGCCCCAGCATTTT.